This T cell receptor beta chain came from a study of beta chain features in type 1 diabetes. Remarks on this clone: Its antigen is not known.

Trimming took off 3 bases at V and 2 bases at J, with 7 bases between the two ends. From germline, CDR1 is SGHTA and CDR2 FQGNSA. The CDR3 covers 13 residues. Study results and limitations: An over-representation of cells with high TCR expression could result from cDNA sequencing. Compared with healthy donors, patients appeared to share more similar naive, central memory and regulatory TCRB repertoires. Within each of all four CD4+ subsets, Type 1 diabetes patients had TCRB CDR3s that were moderately but significantly shorter.

About 110 mL of blood, on average, came from one heparinised draw per donor. Expressed TCRB transcripts were sequenced after all isolated RNA was converted to cDNA. Assay: immunoSEQ multiplex PCR; the TCRdb copy retains only in-frame clones and omits some. The table records 130,000 to 150,000 clones, 10% to 15% of them present only once. This sequence originates from a man younger than 35 with type 1 diabetes. V usage is TRBV7-2 and J usage is TRBJ1-2; perhaps TRBD1 as D (6 bases). The specimen was central memory CD4+ T cells from blood. CDR3 amino acids: CASSLDSNYGYTF. CDR3 nucleotides: TGTGCCAGCAGCTTGGACAGCAACTATGGCTACACCTTC.